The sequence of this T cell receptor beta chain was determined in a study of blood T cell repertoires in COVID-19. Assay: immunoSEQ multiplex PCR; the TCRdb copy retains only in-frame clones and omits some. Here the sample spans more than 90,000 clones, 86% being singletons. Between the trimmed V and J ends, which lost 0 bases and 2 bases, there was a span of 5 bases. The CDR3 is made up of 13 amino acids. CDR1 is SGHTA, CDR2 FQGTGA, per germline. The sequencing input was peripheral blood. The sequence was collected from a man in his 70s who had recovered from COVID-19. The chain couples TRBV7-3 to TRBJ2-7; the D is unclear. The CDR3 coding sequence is TGTGCCAGCAGCTTAACTTCCACCTACGAGCAGTACTTC. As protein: CASSLTSTYEQYF.